Each of the 17 T cell receptor beta chains below was sequenced from the same sample in a study of blood T cells in healthy people across ages. Sample-barcoded 5' priming and a J-beta primer mix drove a second PCR of roughly 6 to 12 cycles. MiXCR was run by TCRdb on the 5' RACE reads, yielding one entry per CDR3 protein. The sample lists around 320,000 distinct CDR3 sequences, roughly 29% occurring once. Material: blood. Source of these receptors: a woman between 65 and 79 years old in good health.

This clonotype was observed a few times. CDR3 bases: TGCAGCGCTGCGGACAGGGCGGGGACTGAAGCTTTCTTT. It translates to CSAADRAGTEAFF. The genes are TRBV29-1 and TRBJ1-1, with 8 bases identical to TRBD1. The CDR3 is made up of 13 amino acids. CDR1 is SQVTM and CDR2 is ANQGSEA in the germline V gene. The V gene end was trimmed by 7 bases and the J gene end by 5 bases; junction bases not matched to a gene: 9. The entire variable domain, with the rest obtained from reference TRBV29-1 and TRBJ1-1, is as follows: SAVISQKPSRDICQRGTSLTIQCQVDSQVTMMFWYRQQPGQSLTLIATANQGSEATYESGFVIDKFPISRPNLTFSTLTVSNMSPEDSSIYLCSAADRAGTEAFFGQGTRLTVV.

The gene calls are TRBV6-1 and TRBJ1-4, with 7 bases matching TRBD1. The trim removed 5 bases at V and 0 bases at J, leaving 3 bases unmatched. CDR1 and CDR2 (germline): MNHNS, SASEGT. The CDR3 loop spans 15 amino acids. Here the CDR3 reads CASSQGQATNEKLFF. CDR3 DNA: TGTGCCAGCAGTCAAGGACAGGCAACTAATGAAAAACTGTTTTTT.

This clonotype was observed once. The chain links TRBV29-1 to TRBJ2-1; TRBD2 matches 7 bases. The germline gives CDR1 SQVTM, CDR2 ANQGSEA. V shed 7 bases and J 7 bases; nucleotides not matched to a gene: 4. The CDR3 sequence is 11 residues long. Here the CDR3 reads CSAGTMNEQFF. The CDR3 bases are TGCAGCGCTGGGACTATGAATGAGCAGTTCTTC.

The chain employs TRBV5-1 and TRBJ2-7; D is unresolved. Germline V CDR1 and CDR2: SGHRS, YFSETQ. This CDR3 region has 15 residues. Trimming left V 4 bases short and J 3 bases short, with 17 bases between. In DNA form, the CDR3 reads TGCGCCAGCAGCCGTGGGCAAGGGCTGGACTACGAGCAGTACTTC. As protein: CASSRGQGLDYEQYF.

This chain joins TRBV29-1 and TRBJ2-3; perhaps D is TRBD1 or TRBD2 (5 bases each). Germline V gene sequence: CDR1 SQVTM, CDR2 ANQGSEA. The ends were cut back, 7 bases at V and 6 bases at J, with 20 bases in the middle. The CDR3 runs to 14 residues. The DNA for the CDR3 is TGCAGCGCCACGACCGGGACCCAGCGGGATACGCAGTATTTT. It specifies CSATTGTQRDTQYF.

The chain is built from TRBV12-3 or TRBV12-4 and TRBJ1-1; no clear D gene. This CDR3 region has 15 residues. Trimming cost V 3 bases and J 1 base, with 12 bases left between them. DNA for the CDR3: TGTGCCAGCAGTTTCGTCGGGCAGACGAACACTGAAGCTTTCTTT. Its translation is CASSFVGQTNTEAFF.

This chain uses TRBV4-2 with TRBJ2-7; TRBD1 agrees at 7 bases. The germline CDR1 and CDR2 sequences are LGHNA and YNFKEQ. The length of the CDR3 is 15 residues. The junction had 3 bases not matched to a gene; V was cut back by 1 base and J by 0 bases. CDR3 sequence: CASSQARDSSYEQYF. The CDR3 nucleotides read TGTGCCAGCAGCCAAGCCCGGGACAGCTCCTACGAGCAGTACTTC.

The chain employs TRBV29-1 and TRBJ1-3, with 9 bases identical to TRBD1. From germline, CDR1 is SQVTM and CDR2 ANQGSEA. V shed 4 bases and J 8 bases; nucleotides not matched to a gene: 6. The CDR3 is made up of 13 amino acids. CDR3 sequence reads: CSVGDRVGDTIYF. CDR3 sequence (DNA): TGCAGCGTTGGGGACAGGGTCGGAGACACCATATATTTT.

The table lists this clonotype with a few counts. This chain links TRBV6-2 or TRBV6-3 with TRBJ2-5; 10 nucleotides line up with TRBD2. The J call is doubtful: the DNA matches TRBJ2-1 better. The CDR3 has 15 residues. Germline CDR1 and CDR2: MNHEY and SVGEGT. This chain's CDR3 is CASSSPSGSKNEQFF. The DNA of the CDR3 is TGTGCCAGCAGTTCCCCTAGCGGGAGTAAGAATGAGCAGTTCTTC.

The chain uses TRBV7-2 and TRBJ1-2, with a weak D call TRBD1 (5 bases). This CDR3 spans 13 amino acids. The germline V gene encodes CDR1 SGHTA and CDR2 FQGNSA. V was shortened by 0 bases and J by 5 bases, with 7 bases between the two germline ends. CDR3 DNA sequence: TGTGCCAGCAGCTTAGCGACAGTTTATGGCTACACCTTC. Translating it yields CASSLATVYGYTF.

This clonotype was seen a few times. The chain joins TRBV5-1 to TRBJ2-5; the D gene is possibly TRBD1 (5 bases). CDR1 and CDR2 from the germline V gene are SGHRS and YFSETQ. This CDR3 has 16 amino acids. The V end lost 0 bases, the J end lost 1 base, and 13 bases lay between the germline ends. The CDR3 DNA sequence: TGCGCCAGCAGCTTGGGGGGCAGTGTTATCCAAGAGACCCAGTACTTC. It codes for CASSLGGSVIQETQYF.

This clonotype has only a few counts. At one boundary the junction diverges from the germline segment, which might be a read error. CDR3 nucleotides: TGTGCTAGCAGCCAAACAGTGGCCGGGGCCAACGTCCTGACTTTC. Translated: CASSQTVAGANVLTF. The rearrangement links TRBV7-7 to TRBJ2-6; D gene uncertain. This CDR3 has 15 amino acids. Germline values: CDR1 SSHAT, CDR2 FNYEAQ (reference sequence).

This clonotype was recorded a few times. The J gene is TRBJ2-7, the V gene TRBV5-1; tentative D call: TRBD1 (6 bases). The germline CDR1 and CDR2 sequences are SGHRS and YFSETQ. This CDR3 contains 16 residues. Trimming took 3 bases from V and 4 from J, leaving 20 bases between them. In DNA form, the CDR3 reads TGCGCCAGCAGCTCTGATGGGCAGGGGCGCTCGTACGAGCAGTACTTC. Amino acid sequence: CASSSDGQGRSYEQYF.

The chain joins TRBV20-1 to TRBJ2-4, with D perhaps TRBD2 (6 bases). Germline V gene lookup returns CDR1 DFQATT and CDR2 SNEGSKA (reference sequence). CDR3 length: 18 amino acids. Trimming removed 4 bases from V and 0 bases from J, with 22 bases in between. The chain's CDR3 is CSANGGAGSDLAKNIQYF. DNA of the CDR3: TGCAGTGCTAATGGCGGGGCGGGGAGCGATCTAGCCAAAAACATTCAGTACTTC.

The rearrangement uses TRBV10-3 and TRBJ2-5; D is unclear. The CDR3 is 13 amino acids. V gave up 4 bases and J gave up 1 base, with 7 bases separating them. In germline, CDR1 is ENHRY, CDR2 SYGVKD. The CDR3 region has the DNA TGTGCCATCAGTGGGACCACCCAAGAGACCCAGTACTTC. This gives the protein CAISGTTQETQYF.

The genes are TRBV29-1 and TRBJ1-6; weak D call: TRBD1 (6 bases). The CDR3 loop spans 13 amino acids. The V gene's germline CDR1 is SQVTM and CDR2 ANQGSEA. Trimming cost V 7 bases and J 5 bases, with 12 bases left between them. The CDR3 coding sequence is TGCAGCGCGCTTCGGGACAATAATTCACCCCTCCACTTT. Amino acid sequence: CSALRDNNSPLHF.

The chain joins TRBV10-3 to TRBJ1-1, with D uncertain. There are 12 residues in the CDR3. Germline V gene data show CDR1 as ENHRY and CDR2 as SYGVKD. Trimming pared 4 bases from V and 1 base from J, leaving 4 bases between. CDR3 protein: CAISGQNTEAFF. Here the CDR3 DNA reads TGTGCCATCAGTGGGCAGAACACTGAAGCTTTCTTT.